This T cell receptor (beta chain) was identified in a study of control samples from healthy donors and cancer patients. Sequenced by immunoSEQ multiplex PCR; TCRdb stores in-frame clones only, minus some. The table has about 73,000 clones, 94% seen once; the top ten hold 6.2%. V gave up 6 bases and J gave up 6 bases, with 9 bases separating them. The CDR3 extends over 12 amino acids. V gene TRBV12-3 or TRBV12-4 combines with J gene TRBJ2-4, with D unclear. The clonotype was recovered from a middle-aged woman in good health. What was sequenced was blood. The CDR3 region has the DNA TGTGCCAGCAGGCACGCAACAAACATTCAGTACTTC. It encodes CASRHATNIQYF.